The clone carrying this T cell receptor (beta chain) was picked up a small number of times. Antigen specificity is unknown. The CDR3 contains 21 residues. Per germline, CDR1 MDHEN and CDR2 SYDVKM. V gave up 2 bases and J gave up 4 bases, with 33 bases separating them. Healthy Caucasians supplied all donations. Template switching supplied a universal primer site; unique molecular identifiers were carried on the cDNA. Each CDR3 protein gets one entry after TCRdb re-called the 5' RACE reads with MiXCR. There are more than 1.5 million distinct CDR3 sequences in the sample; about 32% occur only once, and about 0.27% lies in the top ten. This specimen belongs to a study of identical twins. General study findings and limits: There were fewer insertions in abundant cord blood beta clonotypes, but memory repertoires showed no such pattern.

The V and J genes are TRBV28 and TRBJ2-7, with D possibly TRBD2 on 6 matching bases. This sequence originates from a newborn girl in good health. Sample: cord blood. The CDR3 spells CASSLDIPDFGGKVLAYEQYF. DNA for the CDR3: TGTGCCAGCAGTTTAGATATCCCCGATTTTGGGGGGAAGGTGCTGGCGTACGAGCAGTACTTC. The variable domain in full, with the rest retrieved from reference TRBV28 and TRBJ2-7, is DVKVTQSSRYLVKRTGEKVFLECVQDMDHENMFWYRQDPGLGLRLIYFSYDVKMKEKGDIPEGYSVSREKKERFSLILESASTNQTSMYLCASSLDIPDFGGKVLAYEQYFGPGTRLTVT.